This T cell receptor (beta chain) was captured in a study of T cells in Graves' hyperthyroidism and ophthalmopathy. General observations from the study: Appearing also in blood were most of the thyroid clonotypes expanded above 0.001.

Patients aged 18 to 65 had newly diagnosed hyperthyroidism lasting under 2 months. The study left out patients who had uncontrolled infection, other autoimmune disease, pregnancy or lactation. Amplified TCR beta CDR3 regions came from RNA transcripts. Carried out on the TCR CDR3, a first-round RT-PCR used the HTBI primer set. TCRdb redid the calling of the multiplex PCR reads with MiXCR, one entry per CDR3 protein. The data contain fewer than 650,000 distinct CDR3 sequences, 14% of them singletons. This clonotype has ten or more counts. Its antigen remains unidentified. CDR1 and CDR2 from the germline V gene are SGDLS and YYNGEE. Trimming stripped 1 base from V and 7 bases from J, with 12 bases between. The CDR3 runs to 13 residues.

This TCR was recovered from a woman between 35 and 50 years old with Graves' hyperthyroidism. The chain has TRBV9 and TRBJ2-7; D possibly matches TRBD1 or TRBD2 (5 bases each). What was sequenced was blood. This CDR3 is CASSVLEEGEQYF. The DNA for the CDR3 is TGTGCCAGCAGCGTACTGGAAGAGGGGGAGCAGTACTTC.